This passage covers 15 T cell receptor beta chains from one sample sequenced in a study of T cell repertoires in cytomegalovirus infection. These TCRs' antigens remain unknown. TCRdb ran MiXCR on the reads and lists one entry per CDR3 protein. The sample lists around 230,000 distinct CDR3 sequences; roughly two fifths were seen once. This material consisted of CD8+ T cells from cultured PBMCs, taken from culture after CMV antigen stimulation. The receptors stem from a human donor in good health (CMV status not recorded). Some clones in this sample may be carry-over from other donors' samples.

This clonotype was recorded at least ten times. The rearrangement links TRBV7-9 to TRBJ1-2, with a possible D match to TRBD1 (5 bases). Germline assignment: CDR1 SEHNR and CDR2 FQNEAQ (reference sequence). V lost 4 bases and J lost 3, with 12 bases in between. The CDR3 spans 14 residues. CDR3 sequence: CASSSPLRDYGYTF. The CDR3 coding sequence is TGTGCCAGCAGCTCCCCCCTCAGGGACTATGGCTACACCTTC. The variable domain in full, completed from reference TRBV7-9 and TRBJ1-2, reads DTGVSQNPRHKITKRGQNVTFRCDPISEHNRLYWYRQTLGQGPEFLTYFQNEAQLEKSRLLSDRFSAERPKGSFSTLEIQRTEQGDSAMYLCASSSPLRDYGYTFGSGTRLTVV.

In its sample, this clonotype was seen once. As DNA, the CDR3 is TGTGCCAGCAGTGCCCTGTCAGGCGACCAAGAGACCCAGTACTTC. This translates into CASSALSGDQETQYF. The V call is TRBV2, the J call TRBJ2-5; D is ambiguous. V shed 4 bases and J shed 0 bases, with 12 bases lying between them. Looked up from germline, CDR1 is SNHLY and CDR2 is FYNNEI. This CDR3 has 15 residues.

This clonotype was detected once. CDR3 nucleotide sequence: TGTGCCAGCAGTTACTCTCAGCGTGAAGCTTTCTTT. This codes for CASSYSQREAFF. The chain recombines TRBV6-6 with TRBJ1-1; D is undetermined. The length of the CDR3 is 12 residues. From germline, CDR1 is MNHNY and CDR2 SVGAGI (reference sequence). The V gene lost 0 bases and the J gene lost 7 bases, with 6 bases spanning the gap.

This clonotype was found a few times. CDR3 sequence: CASSLFSGEGYTYEQYF. The DNA for the CDR3 is TGTGCCAGCAGCCTATTTTCGGGGGAAGGGTACACCTACGAGCAGTACTTC. The rearrangement joins TRBV7-9 to TRBJ2-7; a possible D gene is TRBD2 (6 bases). In germline, CDR1 is SEHNR, CDR2 FQNEAQ (reference sequence). Between the trimmed V and J ends, which lost 5 bases and 2 bases, there was a span of 22 bases. The CDR3 is 17 amino acids.

The chain joins TRBV20-1 to TRBJ1-1; D may be TRBD1 (5 bases). The V gene's germline CDR1 is DFQATT and CDR2 SNEGSKA (reference sequence). The CDR3 is made up of 12 amino acids. V was pared by 3 bases and J by 6 bases, with 11 bases between. The CDR3 here is CSARRGRPEAFF. The CDR3 DNA reads TGCAGTGCTAGGCGGGGGAGGCCTGAAGCTTTCTTT.

CDR3 loop: CATSGQGKDTQYF. The CDR3 DNA is TGTGCCACCAGTGGACAGGGAAAAGATACGCAGTATTTT. The chain carries TRBV24-1 and TRBJ2-3, with 7 bases fitting TRBD1. In germline, CDR1 is KGHDR, CDR2 SFDVKD. With V trimmed by 5 bases and J by 5 bases, 3 bases remained unmatched. CDR3 length: 13 amino acids.

This clonotype occurred a few times. The chain employs TRBV6-1 and TRBJ2-2; 9 nucleotides agree with TRBD2. The CDR3 spans 13 residues. CDR1 is MNHNS and CDR2 is SASEGT in the germline V gene. In nucleotides, the CDR3 is TGTGCTCTAGCGGGGACCAACACCGGGGAGCTGTTTTTT. Translating gives CALAGTNTGELFF.

Details on this clonotype: At one of its ends the junction is not consistent with the germline gene, which may arise from a read error. The J gene is TRBJ1-5, the V gene TRBV7-9, with a tentative D call TRBD1 (5 bases). CDR1 and CDR2 from the germline V gene are SEHNR and FQNEAQ (reference sequence). This CDR3 has 13 residues. The CDR3 DNA reads TGTGCCAGCAGTTTAGGGACCAATCAGCCCCAGCATTTT. Its protein is CASSLGTNQPQHF.

The CDR3 DNA reads as TGCAGCGTTGATCGGGACAGGGGAACTGAAGCTTTCTTT. This translates into CSVDRDRGTEAFF. This chain joins TRBV29-1 and TRBJ1-1; TRBD1 aligns across 10 bases. Germline-derived CDR1 and CDR2 are SQVTM and ANQGSEA. Trimming removed 3 bases from V and 5 bases from J; junction bases left unmatched: 3. This CDR3 contains 13 residues.

This clonotype occurred a few times. Germline is not matched at one junction end, which may reflect a read error. The rearrangement uses TRBV30 and TRBJ2-1; D ambiguous. The CDR3 is made up of 12 amino acids. Per the germline V gene, CDR1 is GTSNPN and CDR2 is SVGIG (reference sequence). In nucleotides, the CDR3 is TGTGCCTGGAGTGTAAACTACGATGAGCAGTTCTTC. Protein sequence: CAWSVNYDEQFF.

This chain joins TRBV12-3 or TRBV12-4 and TRBJ2-5; D call uncertain. V dropped 6 bases and J dropped 2 bases, with 16 bases sitting between them. There are 15 residues in the CDR3. The CDR3 sequence is CASSRTTWAQETQYF. CDR3 DNA sequence: TGTGCCAGCAGCCGAACGACCTGGGCACAAGAGACCCAGTACTTC.

This clonotype was observed many times. This chain uses TRBV7-2 with TRBJ2-1; D remains ambiguous. From germline, CDR1 is SGHTA and CDR2 FQGNSA. This CDR3 is built from 14 residues. Trimming stripped 5 bases from V and 3 bases from J, with 11 bases between. CDR3 sequence reads: CASSAQPNYNEQFF. CDR3 bases: TGTGCCAGCAGCGCCCAACCAAACTACAATGAGCAGTTCTTC.

This chain joins TRBV7-4 and TRBJ2-2; D uncertain. Germline CDR1 reads SGHVT; CDR2 reads SQSDAQ. V was trimmed by 6 bases and J by 10 bases, leaving 9 bases between them. CDR3 length: 11 amino acids. The CDR3 sequence: CASSFRAELFF. The CDR3 DNA is TGTGCCAGCAGTTTCAGAGCGGAGCTGTTTTTT.

Only a few counts were recorded for this clonotype. This chain joins TRBV4-1 and TRBJ2-1; 7 bases are shared with TRBD2. In germline, CDR1 is MGHRA, CDR2 YSYEKL. The V and J ends lost 1 base and 2 bases, in that order; junction bases with no gene match: 5. The CDR3 runs 16 residues. The CDR3 sequence is CASSQAPGLPYNEQFF. DNA for the CDR3: TGCGCCAGCAGCCAAGCCCCGGGACTACCCTACAATGAGCAGTTCTTC.

V and J are TRBV19 and TRBJ1-5; D unresolved. V was cut by 0 bases and J by 2 bases, with 8 bases left in between. Germline V gives CDR1 LNHDA, CDR2 SQIVND (reference sequence). The CDR3 sequence is 15 residues long. The CDR3 region is CASSIDRSRNQPQHF. The CDR3 DNA sequence: TGTGCCAGTAGTATAGATAGAAGTCGCAATCAGCCCCAGCATTTT.